This T cell receptor beta chain was found in a study of T cells in Graves' hyperthyroidism and ophthalmopathy. In the study overall: Prior to any treatment, at the point of initial diagnosis, peripheral blood was collected.

Calling Graves' hyperthyroidism stable meant ophthalmopathy did not progress within 18 months. Researchers amplified the TCR beta CDR3 regions from RNA transcripts. Primed by the HTBI set, a first-round RT-PCR was run on the TCR CDR3. TCRdb used MiXCR to reprocess the multiplex PCR reads, holding one entry per CDR3 protein. The repertoire holds under 650,000 distinct CDR3 sequences, with about a sixth as singletons. The table lists this clonotype with a few counts. Its antigen is not known. General observations from the study: A 13 V-J signature model discriminated ophthalmopathy versus stable hyperthyroidism. Most clonotypes expanded in thyroid above 0.001 were likewise present in blood.

Specimen: blood. This TCR was recovered from a woman in her twenties or thirties with Graves' hyperthyroidism.

The CDR3 sequence is CASSLDQLNSPLHF. In DNA form, the CDR3 reads TGCGCCAGCAGCTTGGACCAGCTTAATTCACCCCTCCACTTT. This chain links TRBV5-1 with TRBJ1-6; D unresolved. The CDR3 sequence is 14 residues long. The ends were cut back, 0 bases at V and 6 bases at J, with 7 bases in the middle. Germline CDR1 reads SGHRS; CDR2 reads YFSETQ.